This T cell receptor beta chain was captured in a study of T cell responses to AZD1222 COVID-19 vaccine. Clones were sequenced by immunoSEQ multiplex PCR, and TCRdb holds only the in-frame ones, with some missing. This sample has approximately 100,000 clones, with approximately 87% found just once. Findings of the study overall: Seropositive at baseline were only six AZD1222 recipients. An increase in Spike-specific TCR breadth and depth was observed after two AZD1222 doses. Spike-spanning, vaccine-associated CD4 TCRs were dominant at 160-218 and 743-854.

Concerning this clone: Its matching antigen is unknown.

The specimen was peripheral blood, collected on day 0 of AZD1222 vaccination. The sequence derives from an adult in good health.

CDR3 protein: CASSSQTGTEAFF. In DNA form, the CDR3 reads TGTGCCAGCAGTTCCCAGACAGGGACTGAAGCTTTCTTT. The genes are TRBV6-6 and TRBJ1-1; TRBD1 agrees at 7 bases. V was clipped by 4 bases and J by 5 bases; unmatched bases: 4. The CDR3 runs to 13 residues. The germline V gene encodes CDR1 MNHNY and CDR2 SVGAGI (reference sequence).